This T cell receptor beta chain was identified during a study of blood T cell repertoires in COVID-19. Study-level information: The analysed material was cDNA or gDNA that came from T cells, B-cell-depleted T cells, or PBMCs.

Authors' methods: Estimates of nucleated cell counts were drawn from the amplification of reference gene primers. Clones were sequenced by immunoSEQ multiplex PCR, and TCRdb holds only the in-frame ones, with some missing. V, J and clone size reflect that table, while D and trimming were determined from the DNA. The sample includes 75,000 to 90,000 clones, around 88% of them seen just once. This CDR3 is built from 16 residues. V shed 4 bases, J shed 4 bases, and the junction held 13 bases outside the gene matches. Germline values: CDR1 SEHNR, CDR2 FQNEAQ (reference sequence). The rearrangement links TRBV7-9 to TRBJ2-7; 7 bases match TRBD2. The sequence was obtained from a man aged 50 to 60 with active COVID-19. The specimen was peripheral blood. The CDR3 here is CASSSASGRRYYEQYF. For the CDR3, the DNA is TGTGCCAGCAGCTCGGCTAGCGGTCGGAGATATTACGAGCAGTACTTC.